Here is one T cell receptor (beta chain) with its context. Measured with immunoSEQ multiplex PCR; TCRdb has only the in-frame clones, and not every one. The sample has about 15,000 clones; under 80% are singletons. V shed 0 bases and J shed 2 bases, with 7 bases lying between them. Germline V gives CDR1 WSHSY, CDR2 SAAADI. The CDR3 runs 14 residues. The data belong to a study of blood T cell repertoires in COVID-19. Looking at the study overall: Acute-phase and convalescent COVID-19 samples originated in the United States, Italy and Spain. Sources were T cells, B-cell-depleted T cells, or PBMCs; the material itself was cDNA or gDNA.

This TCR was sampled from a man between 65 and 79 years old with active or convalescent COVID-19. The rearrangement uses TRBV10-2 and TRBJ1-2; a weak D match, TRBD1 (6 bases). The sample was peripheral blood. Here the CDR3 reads CASSESGQNYGYTF. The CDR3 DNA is TGCGCCAGCAGTGAGTCGGGACAAAACTATGGCTACACCTTC.